The 32 T cell receptor beta chains given below trace back to one sample, sequenced in a study of human T cells and chemical hapten exposure. TCRdb recomputed calls from the 5' RACE reads with MiXCR, one row per CDR3 protein. Of around 80,000 distinct CDR3 sequences listed, approximately 16% were seen once; the top ten hold nearly 7%. Blood, whole and unfractionated, served as the source for total RNA extraction. These receptors all stem from a female donor in good health.

The sample holds a few counts of this clonotype. The chain employs TRBV4-3 and TRBJ1-1; no clear D. Germline V gene lookup returns CDR1 LGHNA and CDR2 YSLEER. V dropped 0 bases and J dropped 5 bases, with 10 bases sitting between them. The CDR3 has 14 amino acids. This chain's CDR3 is CASSQDVGFTEAFF. The CDR3, as DNA: TGCGCCAGCAGCCAAGATGTAGGGTTTACTGAAGCTTTCTTT.

This clonotype came up a few times. This sequence joins TRBV7-2 and TRBJ1-1; the D gene is possibly TRBD1 (5 bases). Trimming took off 5 bases at V and 0 bases at J, with 7 bases between the two ends. The V gene's germline CDR1 is SGHTA and CDR2 FQGNSA. This CDR3 region has 13 residues. The CDR3 DNA sequence: TGTGCCAGCAGCGAGGGGCTGAACACTGAAGCTTTCTTT. This translates into CASSEGLNTEAFF.

The CDR3: CASSERTSGINTGELFF. CDR3 DNA sequence: TGTGCCAGCAGTGAACGCACTAGCGGGATAAACACCGGGGAGCTGTTTTTT. V usage is TRBV25-1 and J usage is TRBJ2-2; 10 nucleotides agree with TRBD2. The CDR3 loop spans 17 amino acids. Per germline, CDR1 MGHDK and CDR2 SYGVNS. V shed 2 bases, J shed 2 bases, and the junction held 5 bases outside the gene matches.

The chain uses TRBV10-3 and TRBJ1-2; D remains unclear. The CDR3 is 16 residues long. CDR1 is ENHRY, CDR2 SYGVKD, per germline. Trimming took off 2 bases at V and 6 bases at J, with 19 bases between the two ends. The CDR3 DNA is TGTGCCATCAGTGAGAAAGTGTTGGGATTTATCGATGGCTACACCTTC. As protein: CAISEKVLGFIDGYTF.

The J gene is TRBJ2-7, the V gene TRBV7-2; 10 positions match TRBD2. From germline, CDR1 is SGHTA and CDR2 FQGNSA. Unmatched junction bases numbered 10, after V lost 4 bases and J lost 4 bases. This CDR3 is built from 16 residues. CDR3 region: CASSSAGSGGFYEQYF. CDR3 sequence (DNA): TGTGCCAGCAGCTCCGCGGGTAGCGGGGGGTTTTACGAGCAGTACTTC. The complete variable domain, with remaining parts taken from reference TRBV7-2 and TRBJ2-7, reads GAGVSQSPSNKVTEKGKDVELRCDPISGHTALYWYRQSLGQGLEFLIYFQGNSAPDKSGLPSDRFSAERTGGSVSTLTIQRTQQEDSAVYLCASSSAGSGGFYEQYFGPGTRLTVT.

The genes are TRBV20-1 and TRBJ2-4; the D gene is possibly TRBD2 (6 bases). CDR3 length: 12 amino acids. Germline V CDR1 and CDR2: DFQATT, SNEGSKA (reference sequence). V lost 6 bases to trimming and J lost 6 bases, with 12 bases between them. The CDR3 is CSAEDGGNIQYF. Here the CDR3 DNA reads TGCAGTGCAGAGGACGGGGGAAACATTCAGTACTTC.

The V gene is TRBV18, the J gene TRBJ1-1; no clear D gene. V was clipped by 3 bases and J by 1 base, with 9 bases between them. Germline assignment: CDR1 KGHSH and CDR2 LQKENI. The length of the CDR3 is 14 residues. The DNA of the CDR3 is TGTGCCAGCTCACCCAACCGGGCGAACACTGAAGCTTTCTTT. It yields the protein CASSPNRANTEAFF.

The chain combines TRBV20-1 with TRBJ2-2, with TRBD1 matching 8 bases. The V gene's germline CDR1 is DFQATT and CDR2 SNEGSKA (reference sequence). The V segment lost 6 bases and the J segment 2 bases; nucleotides outside the gene matches: 5. CDR3 length equals 14 residues. The CDR3 bases are TGCAGTGCGTATGGGACAGGCAACACCGGGGAGCTGTTTTTT. Translation gives CSAYGTGNTGELFF.

There are a few counts of this clonotype. V is TRBV12-3 or TRBV12-4 and J is TRBJ1-1; no clear D. This CDR3 has 12 amino acids. V dropped 5 bases and J dropped 5 bases, with 9 bases sitting between them. The CDR3 here is CASSQVRTEAFF. The CDR3 region has the DNA TGTGCCAGCAGTCAAGTCCGGACTGAAGCTTTCTTT.

The J gene is TRBJ2-1, the V gene TRBV9; 7 bases match TRBD2. The CDR3 loop spans 15 amino acids. After removal of 6 bases from V and 4 bases from J, the junction contained 10 bases not matched to a gene. The germline V gene encodes CDR1 SGDLS and CDR2 YYNGEE. The CDR3 protein is CASTSDSGGYNEQFF. The CDR3 DNA follows: TGTGCCAGCACTTCGGACTCGGGGGGTTACAATGAGCAGTTCTTC.

This clonotype occurred a few times. CDR3 coding DNA: TGTGCCAGCAGCCAAGTAACGCGGGATAGCTCCTACGAGCAGTACTTC. It encodes CASSQVTRDSSYEQYF. The gene calls are TRBV3-1 and TRBJ2-7, with D perhaps TRBD2 (6 bases). CDR1 is LGHDT and CDR2 is YNNKEL in the germline V gene (reference sequence). The CDR3 consists of 16 residues. The germline V and J ends were trimmed by 1 base and 0 bases, with 13 bases remaining between them.

The sample holds a few counts of this clonotype. The rearrangement uses TRBV7-2 and TRBJ1-2; TRBD1 aligns across 8 bases. The germline CDR1 and CDR2 sequences are SGHTA and FQGNSA. Trimming at V came to 3 bases and at J to 7 bases, leaving 13 bases not matched to a gene. The CDR3 spans 16 residues. CDR3 nucleotides: TGTGCCAGCAGCTTGCAACCGGGACAGGTAGCTCGTGGCTACACCTTC. The encoded protein is CASSLQPGQVARGYTF. Using reference TRBV7-2 and TRBJ1-2 for the parts outside the CDR3, the full variable domain is GAGVSQSPSNKVTEKGKDVELRCDPISGHTALYWYRQSLGQGLEFLIYFQGNSAPDKSGLPSDRFSAERTGGSVSTLTIQRTQQEDSAVYLCASSLQPGQVARGYTFGSGTRLTVV.

This clonotype was detected a few times. V usage is TRBV9 and J usage is TRBJ2-2; possible D gene TRBD1, 5 bases. This CDR3 has 16 amino acids. CDR1 is SGDLS, CDR2 YYNGEE, per germline. V lost 3 bases and J 5 bases, leaving 17 bases between the germline ends. The CDR3 protein is CASSDRGSAGTGELFF. CDR3 nucleotide sequence: TGTGCCAGCAGCGACCGTGGCTCAGCAGGGACCGGGGAGCTGTTTTTT.

V and J are TRBV20-1 and TRBJ2-1, with unresolved D. The CDR3 has 18 residues. Germline V gives CDR1 DFQATT, CDR2 SNEGSKA (reference sequence). Trimming removed 1 base from V and 3 bases from J, with 22 bases in between. For the CDR3, the DNA is TGCAGTGCTAGAGGACCCCAGCCCGGCCGCCCGGACTACAATGAGCAGTTCTTC. Amino acid sequence: CSARGPQPGRPDYNEQFF.

This clonotype was seen more than once but under ten times. The chain carries TRBV24-1 and TRBJ2-2, with D uncertain. The CDR3 extends over 13 amino acids. V lost 3 bases and J 7 bases, leaving 8 bases between the germline ends. Germline V gives CDR1 KGHDR, CDR2 SFDVKD. CDR3: CATSDTQVGELFF. Here the CDR3 DNA reads TGTGCCACCAGTGATACACAAGTCGGGGAGCTGTTTTTT.

This chain links TRBV20-1 with TRBJ1-2, with TRBD1 matching over 8 bases. The V gene's germline CDR1 is DFQATT and CDR2 SNEGSKA (reference sequence). With V trimmed by 6 bases and J by 4 bases, 4 bases remained unmatched. This CDR3 is 12 amino acids long. Written as DNA, the CDR3 is TGCAGTGCCTTCGGACAGGGCTATGGCTACACCTTC. Amino acids: CSAFGQGYGYTF.

V usage is TRBV7-2 and J usage is TRBJ2-2, with D possibly being TRBD2 (5 bases). This CDR3 is 14 amino acids long. V dropped 8 bases and J dropped 3 bases, with 13 bases sitting between them. Germline assignment: CDR1 SGHTA and CDR2 FQGNSA. DNA of the CDR3: TGTGCCAGCGGGTTGCAGGAGGACACCGGGGAGCTGTTTTTT. Translated: CASGLQEDTGELFF.

This clonotype was recorded at least ten times. The V call is TRBV4-1, the J call TRBJ1-1; no clear D gene. V lost 0 bases and J 0 bases, leaving 8 bases between the germline ends. This CDR3 comprises 15 residues. Per germline, CDR1 MGHRA and CDR2 YSYEKL. Written as DNA, the CDR3 is TGCGCCAGCAGCCAAGATGTGCAAATGAACACTGAAGCTTTCTTT. Translated, it gives CASSQDVQMNTEAFF.

In its sample, this clonotype was seen a few times. V is TRBV10-3 and J is TRBJ2-1, with D uncertain. V lost 2 bases and J lost 7, with 3 bases in between. The CDR3 runs 11 residues. From germline, CDR1 is ENHRY and CDR2 SYGVKD. The CDR3 DNA follows: TGTGCCATCAGTGAGGGGAATGAGCAGTTCTTC. Translated, it gives CAISEGNEQFF.

This clonotype showed up many times. J is TRBJ1-1 and V is TRBV5-1, with a possible D match to TRBD1 (5 bases). Germline loops: CDR1 SGHRS, CDR2 YFSETQ. This CDR3 is 14 amino acids long. The germline V and J ends were trimmed by 0 bases and 4 bases, with 10 bases remaining between them. CDR3 loop: CASSLVQGGTEAFF. In nucleotides, the CDR3 is TGCGCCAGCAGCTTGGTCCAGGGCGGCACTGAAGCTTTCTTT.

This chain connects TRBV2 to TRBJ2-3; 9 positions match TRBD1. The CDR3 extends over 14 amino acids. Germline CDR1 is SNHLY and CDR2 is FYNNEI. J gave up 4 bases and V 6 bases, and 5 bases lay outside the gene matches. CDR3 sequence (DNA): TGTGCCAGCAGGGACAGGGGCAGCGCAGATACGCAGTATTTT. This translates into CASRDRGSADTQYF. The whole variable domain, remainder taken from reference TRBV2 and TRBJ2-3, is EPEVTQTPSHQVTQMGQEVILRCVPISNHLYFYWYRQILGQKVEFLVSFYNNEISEKSEIFDDQFSVERPDGSNFTLKIRSTKLEDSAMYFCASRDRGSADTQYFGPGTRLTVL.

This clonotype was recorded a few times. The V call is TRBV7-2, the J call TRBJ2-5; 7 positions match TRBD1. This CDR3 region has 15 residues. Germline V CDR1 and CDR2: SGHTA, FQGNSA. J gave up 7 bases and V 0 bases, and 8 bases lay outside the gene matches. The DNA for the CDR3 is TGTGCCAGCAGCTTAGCGGAGACAGGGTCGGGGACCCAGTACTTC. This translates into CASSLAETGSGTQYF.

The V and J genes are TRBV28 and TRBJ1-2; D is possibly TRBD1 (6 bases). V gave up 7 bases and J gave up 4 bases, with 13 bases separating them. The V gene's germline CDR1 is MDHEN and CDR2 SYDVKM. This CDR3 contains 13 residues. The CDR3 nucleotides read TGTGCCAGCAACCAACAGGGTTTCTATGGCTACACCTTC. Amino acid sequence: CASNQQGFYGYTF.

The DNA for the CDR3 is TGCGCCAGCAGCCCTGGGGCGAGGGACACCGGGGAGCTGTTTTTT. It yields the protein CASSPGARDTGELFF. This rearrangement joins TRBV5-1 to TRBJ2-2; D assignment may be TRBD1 or TRBD2 (5 bases each). V lost 4 bases to trimming and J lost 3 bases, with 13 bases between them. This CDR3 spans 15 amino acids. From germline, CDR1 is SGHRS and CDR2 YFSETQ. Full variable domain (missing parts from reference TRBV5-1 and TRBJ2-2): KAGVTQTPRYLIKTRGQQVTLSCSPISGHRSVSWYQQTPGQGLQFLFEYFSETQRNKGNFPGRFSGRQFSNSRSEMNVSTLELGDSALYLCASSPGARDTGELFFGEGSRLTVL.

This clonotype was found a few times. V is TRBV19 and J is TRBJ2-1; 9 bases fit TRBD2. Trimming removed 3 bases from V and 7 bases from J; junction bases left unmatched: 13. This CDR3 contains 17 residues. The germline CDR1 and CDR2 sequences are LNHDA and SQIVND (reference sequence). The CDR3 DNA sequence: TGTGCCAGTAGTATGTCGGGCGGGGGGGGCTTGGGGAATGAGCAGTTCTTC. Translating it yields CASSMSGGGGLGNEQFF.

The rearrangement uses TRBV18 and TRBJ2-3; 8 nucleotides agree with TRBD2. Germline V gene lookup returns CDR1 KGHSH and CDR2 LQKENI. CDR3 length: 14 amino acids. V trimming: 4 bases; J trimming: 2 bases; junction bases outside the gene matches: 2. CDR3 sequence: CASSQRETTDTQYF. For the CDR3, the DNA is TGTGCCAGCTCACAGCGGGAGACCACAGATACGCAGTATTTT.

This chain links TRBV11-2 with TRBJ2-2; D possibly corresponds to TRBD1 (6 bases). Germline V gene sequence: CDR1 SGHAT, CDR2 FQNNGV. Trimming removed 2 bases at V and 6 bases at J, with 10 bases between. The CDR3 covers 14 residues. DNA of the CDR3: TGTGCCAGCAGCTTAAACAGGGTTGCCGGGGAGCTGTTTTTT. It specifies CASSLNRVAGELFF. Supplemented by reference TRBV11-2 and TRBJ2-2, the full variable domain reads EAGVAQSPRYKIIEKRQSVAFWCNPISGHATLYWYQQILGQGPKLLIQFQNNGVVDDSQLPKDRFSAERLKGVDSTLKIQPAKLEDSAVYLCASSLNRVAGELFFGEGSRLTVL.

This clonotype was seen a few times. The gene calls are TRBV6-5 and TRBJ1-2; D remains unclear. The V end was cut by 4 bases, the J end by 2 bases, with 23 bases between. Germline lookup yields CDR1 MNHEY and CDR2 SVGAGI. The CDR3 covers 18 residues. The CDR3 coding sequence is TGTGCCAGCAGTTCGGCCTTGGGAGGCGGCAGAGTGAACTATGGCTACACCTTC. Its protein product is CASSSALGGGRVNYGYTF.

This clonotype was counted only a few times. The chain employs TRBV29-1 and TRBJ2-5; 10 bases agree with TRBD1. The CDR3 loop spans 12 amino acids. Germline assignment: CDR1 SQVTM and CDR2 ANQGSEA. V was pared by 7 bases and J by 4 bases, with 3 bases of the junction left unmatched. The CDR3 protein is CSGRDRGETQYF. In DNA, the CDR3 is TGCAGCGGCCGGGACAGGGGAGAGACCCAGTACTTC.

This clonotype came up a few times. The V gene is TRBV11-2, the J gene TRBJ2-1; 12 nucleotides align to TRBD2. This CDR3 region has 15 residues. The J segment lost 4 bases and the V segment lost 8 bases, leaving 6 bases of the junction unmatched. CDR1 SGHAT and CDR2 FQNNGV come from the germline V gene. The CDR3 DNA reads as TGTGCCAGCCTAACCCTAGCGGGGGGGTACAATGAGCAGTTCTTC. This translates into CASLTLAGGYNEQFF.

This clonotype was seen a few times. The rearrangement uses TRBV4-3 and TRBJ2-1; 10 nucleotides align to TRBD2. V lost 6 bases and J lost 8; bases outside the gene matches: 10. The CDR3 is 15 residues long. Germline lookup yields CDR1 LGHNA and CDR2 YSLEER. CDR3 nucleotide sequence: TGCGCCAGCAGGCAAAGCGGGGGGGCCGGGGATGAGCAGTTCTTC. Translation gives CASRQSGGAGDEQFF.

This clonotype was picked up a small number of times. The chain links TRBV6-6 to TRBJ1-1, with a possible D match to TRBD1 (5 bases). The V end lost 6 bases, the J end lost 6 bases, and 14 bases lay between the germline ends. This CDR3 is built from 13 residues. The germline V gene encodes CDR1 MNHNY and CDR2 SVGAGI (reference sequence). CDR3 DNA: TGTGCCAGCAGCCTCTGGGACGGTTCTGAAGCTTTCTTT. Its protein product is CASSLWDGSEAFF.